The source of this TCR beta chain is a study of blood T cell repertoires in COVID-19 (TCRdb year 2020). Regarding the research as a whole: Samples from collaborators originated in the United States, Italy and Spain and spanned both the acute and convalescent phases of COVID-19. The material from the prospective study consisted of cDNA or gDNA derived from T cells, B-cell-depleted T cells, or PBMCs. Deeply sampled blood TCRbeta repertoires from subjects exposed to, actively infected with, or recovered from COVID-19 were included in the dataset. A freely available public database, intended as a resource for researchers studying the immune response to SARS-CoV-2, is where the repertoires were released. The samples were drawn from the first 160 participants of the ongoing ImmuneRACE study and from 950 to 1,500 subjects provided by 6 global collaborators. A de-identified subject ID, COVID-19 status, age in years and sex were almost always included in the sample metadata. Where available, HLA class I and class II types were taken from metadata supplied by the sample provider and were not determined by assay-based typing. The paper as a whole reports these results and caveats: The quantity of clinical and demographic metadata differed by source and by participant and was supplied without curation.

TCRbeta CDR3 regions were amplified from genomic DNA by means of the immunoSEQ Assay, a bias-controlled multiplex PCR. The source study handled its data this way. Within the assay, amplification of reference gene primers was used to estimate how many nucleated cells each sample contained. To quantify the absolute abundance of each unique TCRbeta CDR3 rearrangement, sequence reads were collapsed and filtered. For each sample, productive Simpson clonality was calculated by taking the square root of Simpson's diversity index across productive rearrangements. Held by TCRdb, this immuneACCESS table contains in-frame sequences only and omits some clones. Under half of the omission traces to an unresolved V gene where checked; the cause of the rest is unknown. That table is the source of V, J and clone size, and D and trimming were worked out from the DNA. Within this sample are almost 200,000 clones, with around 85% of them counted one time only. The leading ten clones occupy 0.78% of the sample.

The CDR3 spans 15 residues, from the cysteine through the phenylalanine. The sequence is cut down to CDR3 DNA, 45 bases in frame from base 1. CDR1 and CDR2 (SGHAT, FQNNGV) derive from the germline V gene. Trimming accounts for 2 bases at V and 2 bases at J, while the number of junction bases matched to no gene is 6. On this clone itself: Its target antigen remains unknown. No base quality values were provided; no much bigger clone lies one nucleotide off.

Whole blood was collected in K2EDTA tubes by collaborating institutions according to the institutions' own protocols. For TCRbeta analysis, collaborators shipped samples as frozen whole blood, isolated PBMCs, or DNA extracted from either of those sample types. This chain is built from TRBV11-2 and TRBJ2-7; 7 of the junction bases match TRBD2. Material for sequencing was peripheral blood. The TCR was taken from a woman in her seventies with acute or convalescent COVID-19. In nucleotide form, the sequence is TGTGCCAGCAGCTTATCTAGCGGCCCTACCTACGAGCAGTACTTC. Its coded protein is CASSLSSGPTYEQYF.